The source of this T cell receptor (beta chain) is a study of blood T cell repertoires in COVID-19. V dropped 2 bases and J dropped 10 bases, with 21 bases sitting between them. This CDR3 region has 16 residues. CDR1 is MNHEY and CDR2 is SVGEGT in the germline V gene. Enrollment of patients from Seattle took place during active infection, with longitudinal follow-up. Sequenced by immunoSEQ multiplex PCR; TCRdb stores in-frame clones only, minus some. The table shows about 220,000 clones, with approximately 85% occurring only once. The sequence was obtained from a woman aged 65 to 85 with COVID-19, enrolled during active disease. The chain is built from TRBV6-2 or TRBV6-3 and TRBJ1-5, with D possibly matching TRBD1 (6 bases). The sample was peripheral blood. CDR3: CASSYISSGAGGPQHF. The CDR3 DNA reads TGTGCCAGCAGTTACATTTCCTCAGGGGCCGGAGGACCCCAGCATTTT.